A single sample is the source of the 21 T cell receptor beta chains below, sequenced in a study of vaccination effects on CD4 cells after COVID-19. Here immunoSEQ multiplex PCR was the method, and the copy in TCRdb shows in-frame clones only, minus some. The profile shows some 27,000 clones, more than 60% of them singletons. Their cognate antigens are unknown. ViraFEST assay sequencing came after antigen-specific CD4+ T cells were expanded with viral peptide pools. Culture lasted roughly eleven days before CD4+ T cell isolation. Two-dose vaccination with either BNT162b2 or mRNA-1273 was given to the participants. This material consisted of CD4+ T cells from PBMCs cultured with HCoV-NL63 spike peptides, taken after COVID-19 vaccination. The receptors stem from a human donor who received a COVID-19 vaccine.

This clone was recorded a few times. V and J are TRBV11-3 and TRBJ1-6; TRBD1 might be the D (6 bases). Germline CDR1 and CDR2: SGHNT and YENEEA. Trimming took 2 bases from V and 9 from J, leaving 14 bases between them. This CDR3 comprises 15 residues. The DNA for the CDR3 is TGTGCCAGCAGCTTATCTGGACAGCCACCTTCACCCCTCCACTTT. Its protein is CASSLSGQPPSPLHF.

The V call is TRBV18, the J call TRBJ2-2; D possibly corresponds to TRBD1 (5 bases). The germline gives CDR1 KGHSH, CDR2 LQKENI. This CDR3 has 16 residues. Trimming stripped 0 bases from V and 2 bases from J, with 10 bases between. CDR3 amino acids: CASSPPGLENTGELFF. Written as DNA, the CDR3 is TGTGCCAGCTCACCACCGGGGCTAGAAAACACCGGGGAGCTGTTTTTT.

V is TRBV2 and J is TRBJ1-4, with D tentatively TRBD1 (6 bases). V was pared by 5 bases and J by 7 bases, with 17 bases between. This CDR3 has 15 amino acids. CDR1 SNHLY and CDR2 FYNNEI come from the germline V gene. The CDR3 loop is CASSQDKGGSEKLFF. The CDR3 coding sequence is TGTGCCAGCAGTCAGGACAAGGGGGGCTCTGAAAAACTGTTTTTT.

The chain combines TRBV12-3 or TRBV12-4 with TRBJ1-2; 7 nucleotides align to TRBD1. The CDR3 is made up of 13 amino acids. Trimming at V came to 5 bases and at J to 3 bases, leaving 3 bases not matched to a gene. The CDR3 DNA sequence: TGTGCCAGCAGTCCGACAGGGCACTATGGCTACACCTTC. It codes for CASSPTGHYGYTF.

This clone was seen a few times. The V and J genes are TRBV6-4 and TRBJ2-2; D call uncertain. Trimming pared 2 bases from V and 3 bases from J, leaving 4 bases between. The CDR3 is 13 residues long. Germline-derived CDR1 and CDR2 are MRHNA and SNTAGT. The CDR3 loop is CASSDRDTGELFF. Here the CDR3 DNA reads TGTGCCAGCAGTGACAGGGACACCGGGGAGCTGTTTTTT.

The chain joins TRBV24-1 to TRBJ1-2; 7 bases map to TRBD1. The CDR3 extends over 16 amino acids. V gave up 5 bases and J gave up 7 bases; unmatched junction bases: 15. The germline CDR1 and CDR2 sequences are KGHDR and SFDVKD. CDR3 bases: TGTGCCACCAGTGGGCAGTCAGGGGGATTTTTTGGTGGCTACACCTTC. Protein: CATSGQSGGFFGGYTF.

The CDR3 loop reads CASSLTGKINQPQHF. CDR3 nucleotides: TGTGCCAGCAGCTTAACAGGAAAAATTAATCAGCCCCAGCATTTT. The chain links TRBV7-6 to TRBJ1-5, with a possible D match to TRBD1 (5 bases). Per germline, CDR1 SGHVS and CDR2 FNYEAQ. This CDR3 is 15 amino acids long. Trimming left V 2 bases short and J 4 bases short, with 12 bases between.

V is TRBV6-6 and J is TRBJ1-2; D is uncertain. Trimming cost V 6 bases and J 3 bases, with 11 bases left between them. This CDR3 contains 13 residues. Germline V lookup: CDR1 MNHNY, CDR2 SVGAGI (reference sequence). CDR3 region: CASSLAADYGYTF. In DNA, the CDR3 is TGTGCCAGCAGCCTAGCCGCGGACTATGGCTACACCTTC.

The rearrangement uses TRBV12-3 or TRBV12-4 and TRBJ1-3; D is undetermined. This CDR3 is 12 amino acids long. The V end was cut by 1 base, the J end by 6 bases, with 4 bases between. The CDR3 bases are TGTGCCAGCAGTTTAGGAGAAAACACCATATATTTT. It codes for CASSLGENTIYF.

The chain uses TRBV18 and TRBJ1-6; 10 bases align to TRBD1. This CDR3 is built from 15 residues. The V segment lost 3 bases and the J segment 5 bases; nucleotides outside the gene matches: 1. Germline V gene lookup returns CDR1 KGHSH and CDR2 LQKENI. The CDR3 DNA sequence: TGTGCCAGCTCACCCGGGACAGGGGATAATTCACCCCTCCACTTT. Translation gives CASSPGTGDNSPLHF.

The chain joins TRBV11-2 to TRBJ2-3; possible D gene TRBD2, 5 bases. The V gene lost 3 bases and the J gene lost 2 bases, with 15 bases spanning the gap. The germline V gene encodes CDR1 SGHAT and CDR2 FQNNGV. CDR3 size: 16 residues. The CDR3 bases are TGTGCCAGCAGCTTCCGATCACGGGGATACACAGATACGCAGTATTTT. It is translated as CASSFRSRGYTDTQYF.

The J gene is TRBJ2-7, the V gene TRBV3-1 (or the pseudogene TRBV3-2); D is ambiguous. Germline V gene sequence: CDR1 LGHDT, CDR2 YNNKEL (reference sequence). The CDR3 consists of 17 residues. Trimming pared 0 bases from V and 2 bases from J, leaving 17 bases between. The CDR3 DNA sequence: TGTGCCAGCAGCCAAGATTTGAGCAACACGGATCCCTACGAGCAGTACTTC. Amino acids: CASSQDLSNTDPYEQYF.

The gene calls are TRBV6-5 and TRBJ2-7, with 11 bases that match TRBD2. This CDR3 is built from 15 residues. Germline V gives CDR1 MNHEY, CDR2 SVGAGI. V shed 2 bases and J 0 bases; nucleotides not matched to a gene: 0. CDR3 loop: CASSYGTSGSYEQYF. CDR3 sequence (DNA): TGTGCCAGCAGTTACGGGACTAGCGGCTCCTACGAGCAGTACTTC.

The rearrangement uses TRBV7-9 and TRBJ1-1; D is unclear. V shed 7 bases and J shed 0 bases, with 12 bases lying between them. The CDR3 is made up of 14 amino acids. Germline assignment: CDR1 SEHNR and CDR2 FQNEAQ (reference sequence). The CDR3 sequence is CASTSSPMNTEAFF. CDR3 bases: TGTGCCAGCACCTCCTCACCGATGAACACTGAAGCTTTCTTT.

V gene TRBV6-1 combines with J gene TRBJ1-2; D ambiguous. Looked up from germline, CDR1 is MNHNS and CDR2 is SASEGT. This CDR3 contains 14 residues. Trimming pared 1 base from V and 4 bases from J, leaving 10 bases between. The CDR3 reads CASSEGAGLYGYTF. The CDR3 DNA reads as TGTGCCAGCAGTGAAGGGGCCGGACTCTATGGCTACACCTTC.

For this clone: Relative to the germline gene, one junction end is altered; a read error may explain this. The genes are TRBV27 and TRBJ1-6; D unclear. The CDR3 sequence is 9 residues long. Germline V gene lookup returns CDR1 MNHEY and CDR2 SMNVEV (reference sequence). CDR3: CASRLPLHF. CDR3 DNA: TGTGCCAGCCGTTTACCCCTCCACTTT.

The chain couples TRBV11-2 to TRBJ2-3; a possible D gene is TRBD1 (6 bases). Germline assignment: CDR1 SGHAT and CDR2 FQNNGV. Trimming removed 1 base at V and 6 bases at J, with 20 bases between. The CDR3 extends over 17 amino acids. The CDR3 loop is CASSLGSLGGPSDTQYF. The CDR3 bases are TGTGCCAGCAGCTTAGGGTCCCTAGGGGGTCCCTCCGATACGCAGTATTTT.

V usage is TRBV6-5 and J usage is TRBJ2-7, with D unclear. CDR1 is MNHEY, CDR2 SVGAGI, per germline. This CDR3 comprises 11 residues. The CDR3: CVTGQSYEQYF. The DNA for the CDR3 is TGTGTCACCGGGCAGTCCTACGAGCAGTACTTC.

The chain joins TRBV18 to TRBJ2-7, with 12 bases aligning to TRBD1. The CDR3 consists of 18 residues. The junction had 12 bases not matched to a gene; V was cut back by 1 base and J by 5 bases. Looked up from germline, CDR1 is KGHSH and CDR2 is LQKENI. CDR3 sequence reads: CASSPRAPGQGASNEQYF. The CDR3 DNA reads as TGTGCCAGCTCACCACGGGCCCCGGGACAGGGGGCCTCTAACGAGCAGTACTTC.

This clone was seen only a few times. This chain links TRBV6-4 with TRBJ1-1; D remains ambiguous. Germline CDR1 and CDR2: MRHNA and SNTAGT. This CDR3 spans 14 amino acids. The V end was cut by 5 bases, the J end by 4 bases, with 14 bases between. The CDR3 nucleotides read TGTGCCAGCAGTTCTGCCCCAGGTACCACTGAAGCTTTCTTT. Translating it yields CASSSAPGTTEAFF.

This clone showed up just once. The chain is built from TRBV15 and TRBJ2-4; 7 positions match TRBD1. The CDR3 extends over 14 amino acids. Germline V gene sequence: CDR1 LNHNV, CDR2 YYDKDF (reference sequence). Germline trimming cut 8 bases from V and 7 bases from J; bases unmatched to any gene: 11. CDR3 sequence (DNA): TGTGCCACCTCCAGACAGGGTATTGGGAACATTCAGTACTTC. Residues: CATSRQGIGNIQYF.